The clone carrying this T cell receptor beta chain was counted many times. Trimming left V 8 bases short and J 4 bases short, with 11 bases between. Germline V CDR1 and CDR2: ENHRY, SYGVKD. This CDR3 has 12 amino acids. A second PCR of about 7 to 11 cycles used a sample-barcoded 5' primer and a J-beta primer mix. In TCRdb, the 5' RACE reads were re-called with MiXCR into one record per CDR3 protein. The sample consists of roughly 1,700,000 distinct CDR3 sequences, approximately 28% of them appearing once. This entry is derived from a study of blood T cells in healthy people across ages. This sequence joins TRBV10-3 and TRBJ2-5, with D perhaps being TRBD1 or TRBD2 (7 bases each). Sequencing was carried out using blood. This sequence originates from a woman under 40 in good health. The CDR3 is CAIGRGGETQYF. The CDR3 DNA follows: TGTGCCATCGGCAGGGGGGGAGAGACCCAGTACTTC.